This T cell receptor (beta chain) originates from a study of T cells in Graves' hyperthyroidism and ophthalmopathy (dated by TCRdb to the late 2010s). With regard to the full study: Peripheral blood was collected at initial diagnosis, before any treatment. TCR Vbeta CDR3 sequencing of 130 to 150 peripheral blood samples (roughly 41 ophthalmopathy, 75 hyperthyroidism and roughly 17 progressor patients) is reported in the paper. After sampling, hyperthyroidism patients received methimazole starting at 30 mg daily, and ophthalmopathy patients received high-dose intravenous methylprednisolone. The 100 discovery patients were divided at random into training and test sets in a 7:3 ratio. Prospective prediction of ophthalmopathy was tested in an independent validation cohort consisting of fewer than 20 hyperthyroidism patients and more than 15 patients who later progressed to ophthalmopathy. TCR V-J signatures able to tell the groups apart were searched for in a discovery cohort of about a hundred patients, of whom roughly 42 had Graves' ophthalmopathy and more than 55 had stable Graves' hyperthyroidism. In addition, the study compared T-cell repertoires in thyroid tissue and in blood from several Graves' hyperthyroidism patients.

With respect to this clonotype: What this receptor recognizes is not known. No clone much larger than this one lies a single base away; base qualities are absent.

Amplification of TCR beta CDR3 regions was carried out from RNA transcripts. The TCR CDR3 was subjected to a first round of RT-PCR using the HTBI primer set and the Qiagen OneStep RT-PCR kit. A second multiplex PCR round built the libraries, followed by size selection and purification. The libraries were sequenced on an Illumina HiSeq2000 using paired-end 100 bp reads. As for the original processing: SOAPnuke was used to process the raw data, throwing out any read that contained adapters or uncalled bases, had a mean Phred below 15, or lacked an exact constant-primer or identifier match. COPE v1.2.5 was used to merge high-quality paired reads, and clonotypes were defined as unique nucleotide sequences. MiTCR v1.1 was used to align clonotypes to the IMGT TRBV, TRBD and TRBJ reference segments. Only V-J combinations with frequency above 0.0001, covering 98% to 99.2% of repertoires, were analysed. A TCS score was defined as the ratio of F50 (clonal expansion) to E x V (chaos), with BLOSUM62-based TCRdist applied between CDR3 peptides within each V-J. Welch's t-statistics and random forest reduced roughly 530 V-J features to fewer than 15, which were used in a naive Bayes classifier (R e1071). In TCRdb, the public reads were trimmed at Q25 with fastp and aligned with MiXCR, with productive beta chains retained. Identical CDR3 proteins give one entry, which carries the most common genes and DNA. These V and J calls are TCRdb output, not the study's own analysis. This sample comprises about 640,000 distinct CDR3 sequences, 13% to 15% of them detected only once. The top ten clones comprise around an eighth of the sample.

Ophthalmopathy patients had moderately to severely active disease, with a Clinical Activity Score of 3 or more, a NOSPECS grade of 4 or more, and a disease duration of less than 3 months. Any patient with an uncontrolled infection, another autoimmune disease, pregnancy or lactation was excluded. Diagnoses were established on the basis of clinical symptoms, serum thyroxine and TRAb, thyroid ultrasound, and orbital computed tomography. PBMCs were separated from roughly 10 ml of fresh peripheral blood using Ficoll-Paque density gradient centrifugation. Total RNA was extracted with Trizol reagent, and quality was checked on an Agilent 2100 Bioanalyzer. CDR1 and CDR2, looked up from the germline V gene (reference sequence), are GTSNPN and SVGIG. From the cysteine through the phenylalanine, the CDR3 covers 11 amino acids. Of the read, only the CDR3 DNA is kept; its 33 bases are in frame from base 1. General findings and caveats noted by the study authors: No statistical method was used to fix the sample size in advance, and group allocation was not hidden from the investigators. In validation, progression to ophthalmopathy was predicted by the model with 70.59% sensitivity and about 72% specificity, a median of approximately 6.5 months before onset. A model built on a 13 V-J signature distinguished ophthalmopathy from stable hyperthyroidism, reaching around 90% sensitivity and around 81% specificity in cross-validation and 80%/75% in testing. Most expanded thyroid clonotypes (frequency above 0.001) were also found in blood, which suggests that blood repertoires may mirror thyroid immune responses.

The sample taken for sequencing was blood. The chain is assembled from TRBV30 and TRBJ1-1; the D gene is perhaps TRBD1, from 5 matching bases. This clonotype originated in a woman aged 45 to 65 with Graves' ophthalmopathy. The CDR3 reads as follows: CAGGQNTEAFF. The DNA reads as follows: TGTGCAGGAGGACAGAACACTGAAGCTTTCTTT.